This entry lists 21 T cell receptor beta chains sequenced from one sample in a study of breast tumors, draining lymph nodes, adjacent tissues. TCRdb itself ran the multiplex PCR reads through MiXCR, one entry per CDR3 protein. The repertoire includes around 13,000 distinct CDR3 sequences, less than 85% of them detected once, and roughly 45% sits in the top ten. The sample comprised tumor-adjacent breast tissue. The receptors originated from a female donor with breast cancer. Some clones in this sample may be carry-over from other donors' samples.

A note on this clonotype: Sequence at one end of the junction differs from germline and may be a read error. V gene TRBV15 combines with J gene TRBJ1-5; D possibly corresponds to TRBD1 (5 bases). The germline V gene has CDR1 LNHNV and CDR2 YYDKDF (reference sequence). The CDR3 extends over 16 amino acids. The CDR3 sequence: CATCRAVGVGNQPQHF. CDR3 nucleotides: TGTGCCACCTGCAGGGCGGTTGGAGTTGGCAATCAGCCCCAGCATTTT.

This clonotype has only a few counts. This chain connects TRBV5-1 to TRBJ2-3; TRBD2 matches at 8 bases. The CDR3 consists of 17 residues. V trimming: 4 bases; J trimming: 4 bases; junction bases outside the gene matches: 14. The germline V gene has CDR1 SGHRS and CDR2 YFSETQ. The CDR3 DNA reads as TGCGCCAGCAGCGCGGGTCAGGGACTAGAAAAACCAGATACGCAGTATTTT. Its protein is CASSAGQGLEKPDTQYF.

The chain couples TRBV12-3 or TRBV12-4 to TRBJ2-5, with D maybe TRBD1 (6 bases). This CDR3 is built from 16 residues. V was trimmed by 6 bases and J by 1 base, leaving 18 bases between them. CDR3 coding DNA: TGTGCCAGCAGCCGCAAAATCACAGGGCCCCAAGAGACCCAGTACTTC. Residues: CASSRKITGPQETQYF.

The chain links TRBV2 to TRBJ2-1, with 12 bases aligning to TRBD2. Unmatched junction bases numbered 4, after V lost 7 bases and J lost 0 bases. The CDR3 has 16 amino acids. CDR1 and CDR2 (germline): SNHLY, FYNNEI. As DNA, the CDR3 is TGTGCCAGCAAAAAGACTAGCGGGAGCTCCTACAATGAGCAGTTCTTC. Protein product: CASKKTSGSSYNEQFF.

CDR3 region: CSARPPEGTYEQYF. DNA for the CDR3: TGCAGTGCTAGACCCCCGGAGGGAACCTACGAGCAGTACTTC. The genes are TRBV20-1 and TRBJ2-7; possible D gene TRBD2, 6 bases. Trimming took off 2 bases at V and 2 bases at J, with 13 bases between the two ends. Germline V gives CDR1 DFQATT, CDR2 SNEGSKA (reference sequence). This CDR3 has 14 amino acids.

By proportion, this clonotype is medium-sized. The chain is built from TRBV2 and TRBJ2-7; 8 nucleotides match TRBD1. The V gene end was trimmed by 2 bases and the J gene end by 3 bases; junction bases not matched to a gene: 3. CDR3 size: 14 residues. CDR1 is SNHLY, CDR2 FYNNEI, per germline. The CDR3 nucleotides read TGTGCCAGCAGTGAAATACAGGGGGGCTACGAGCAGTACTTC. It is translated as CASSEIQGGYEQYF.

The J gene is TRBJ2-3, the V gene TRBV6-6, with TRBD2 identical over 11 bases. Germline V gene lookup returns CDR1 MNHNY and CDR2 SVGAGI (reference sequence). Trimming removed 6 bases from V and 5 bases from J; junction bases left unmatched: 4. The CDR3 has 14 residues. In DNA form, the CDR3 reads TGTGCCAGCAGGTTAGCGGGAGGGAAAGATACGCAGTATTTT. Translated: CASRLAGGKDTQYF.

For this clonotype: Its ends do not fully match the called genes, so a read error is possible. This sequence joins TRBV2 and TRBJ2-1, with 9 bases fitting TRBD2. The germline CDR1 and CDR2 sequences are SNHLY and FYNNEI. CDR3 length: 15 residues. The CDR3 sequence is CASKALAGMGNEQLF. The CDR3 DNA follows: TGTGCCAGCAAGGCCCTAGCGGGAATGGGCAATGAGCAGCTCTTC.

This clonotype is categorized as medium-sized (0.01 to 0.1%). The rearrangement uses TRBV6-5 and TRBJ2-7, with 8 bases fitting TRBD1. This CDR3 has 15 residues. CDR1 and CDR2 (germline): MNHEY, SVGAGI. V was clipped by 6 bases and J by 1 base; unmatched bases: 8. CDR3 DNA: TGTGCCAGCAGAAAGGGACAGGTGAATTCCTACGAGCAGTACTTC. It translates to CASRKGQVNSYEQYF.

V is TRBV7-3 and J is TRBJ2-1; 9 bases are shared with TRBD2. After removal of 8 bases from V and 5 bases from J, the junction contained 7 bases not matched to a gene. The length of the CDR3 is 14 residues. CDR1 and CDR2 from the germline V gene are SGHTA and FQGTGA. CDR3 sequence (DNA): TGTGCCAGCCAGGGACTAGCAGGAGACAATGAGCAGTTCTTC. Its protein product is CASQGLAGDNEQFF. The entire variable domain, with the rest obtained from reference TRBV7-3 and TRBJ2-1, is as follows: GAGVSQTPSNKVTEKGKYVELRCDPISGHTALYWYRQSLGQGPEFLIYFQGTGAADDSGLPNDRFFAVRPEGSVSTLKIQRTERGDSAVYLCASQGLAGDNEQFFGPGTRLTVL.

This clonotype was seen at least ten times. V and J are TRBV19 and TRBJ1-2; D possibly corresponds to TRBD1 (5 bases). CDR1 and CDR2 from the germline V gene are LNHDA and SQIVND (reference sequence). The germline V and J ends were trimmed by 7 bases and 5 bases, with 17 bases remaining between them. The CDR3 sequence is 14 residues long. The CDR3 coding sequence is TGTGCCAGTAAAAAGTCGGGACTTCGTTATGGCTACACCTTC. Encoded protein: CASKKSGLRYGYTF. Supplemented by reference TRBV19 and TRBJ1-2, the full variable domain reads DGGITQSPKYLFRKEGQNVTLSCEQNLNHDAMYWYRQDPGQGLRLIYYSQIVNDFQKGDIAEGYSVSREKKESFPLTVTSAQKNPTAFYLCASKKSGLRYGYTFGSGTRLTVV.

This clonotype was seen repeatedly, ten times or more. The rearrangement links TRBV7-3 to TRBJ2-5; TRBD2 matches 12 bases. After removal of 5 bases from V and 5 bases from J, the junction contained 6 bases not matched to a gene. CDR1 SGHTA and CDR2 FQGTGA come from the germline V gene. This CDR3 is built from 15 residues. The CDR3 region is CASSPTSGSRETQYF. In nucleotides, the CDR3 is TGTGCCAGCAGCCCGACTAGCGGGAGTCGGGAGACCCAGTACTTC.

This clonotype was counted many times. As DNA, the CDR3 is TGTGCCAGCAGCTTAGAGCGACAGGGCAAAGAGACCCAGTACTTC. Its translation is CASSLERQGKETQYF. The rearrangement uses TRBV11-2 and TRBJ2-5; 7 bases fit TRBD1. Per germline, CDR1 SGHAT and CDR2 FQNNGV. V shed 0 bases, J shed 3 bases, and the junction held 4 bases outside the gene matches. The CDR3 contains 15 residues. Complete variable domain (other parts from reference TRBV11-2 and TRBJ2-5): EAGVAQSPRYKIIEKRQSVAFWCNPISGHATLYWYQQILGQGPKLLIQFQNNGVVDDSQLPKDRFSAERLKGVDSTLKIQPAKLEDSAVYLCASSLERQGKETQYFGPGTRLLVL.

This clonotype was picked up one time. The chain uses TRBV20-1 and TRBJ2-1; D may be TRBD2 (7 bases). CDR1 is DFQATT, CDR2 SNEGSKA, per germline (reference sequence). The CDR3 contains 14 residues. V lost 1 base to trimming and J lost 13 bases, with 20 bases between them. The CDR3 region is CSARGEGGTRTQFF. The CDR3 coding sequence is TGCAGTGCTAGAGGGGAGGGGGGAACTCGTACTCAGTTCTTC.

By proportion, this clonotype is medium-sized (0.01 to 0.1%). This sequence joins TRBV9 and TRBJ2-1; D may be TRBD2 (6 bases). This CDR3 spans 18 amino acids. V dropped 0 bases and J dropped 10 bases, with 26 bases sitting between them. Germline V gene data show CDR1 as SGDLS and CDR2 as YYNGEE. In nucleotides, the CDR3 is TGTGCCAGCAGCGTAGAAGGTTCTTTATGGCGCCGGGGGAACGAGCAGTTCTTC. Translation: CASSVEGSLWRRGNEQFF.

This clonotype ranks as medium-sized (0.01 to 0.1%). The chain joins TRBV4-2 to TRBJ2-1; tentative D call: TRBD1 (5 bases). The CDR3 runs 15 residues. V dropped 3 bases and J dropped 0 bases, with 9 bases sitting between them. Per germline, CDR1 LGHNA and CDR2 YNFKEQ. For the CDR3, the DNA is TGTGCCAGCAGCCATGACGACAGCTCCTACAATGAGCAGTTCTTC. This translates into CASSHDDSSYNEQFF.

J is TRBJ1-3 and V is TRBV29-1; 7 bases align to TRBD1. The CDR3 is 13 residues long. J gave up 2 bases and V 7 bases, and 5 bases lay outside the gene matches. Germline V gene lookup returns CDR1 SQVTM and CDR2 ANQGSEA. The CDR3 nucleotides read TGCAGCGCCGTGGACAGGACTGGAAACACCATATATTTT. It is translated as CSAVDRTGNTIYF.

The V gene is TRBV7-7, the J gene TRBJ2-2; 10 nucleotides match TRBD2. Germline lookup yields CDR1 SSHAT and CDR2 FNYEAQ (reference sequence). CDR3 size: 15 residues. The J segment lost 7 bases and the V segment lost 5 bases, leaving 7 bases of the junction unmatched. The CDR3 nucleotides are TGTGCCAGCAGCCCTGGGAGCGGGAGGGGCGGGGAGCTGTTTTTT. The encoded protein is CASSPGSGRGGELFF.

This sequence joins TRBV5-4 and TRBJ2-7; 10 nucleotides line up with TRBD1. Trimming at V came to 4 bases and at J to 3 bases, leaving 7 bases not matched to a gene. This CDR3 is 15 amino acids long. Germline values: CDR1 SGHNT, CDR2 YYREEE (reference sequence). CDR3 region: CASSPRQGAHYEQYF. For the CDR3, the DNA is TGTGCCAGCAGCCCCAGACAGGGGGCCCACTACGAGCAGTACTTC.

The genes are TRBV24-1 and TRBJ2-1; 10 bases line up with TRBD2. The junction had 8 bases not matched to a gene; V was cut back by 3 bases and J by 7 bases. This CDR3 region has 16 residues. Germline CDR1 is KGHDR and CDR2 is SFDVKD. The CDR3 DNA reads TGTGCCACCAGTGATCCAATAGCGGGAGGTGTAAATGAGCAGTTCTTC. It yields the protein CATSDPIAGGVNEQFF.

The table lists this clonotype with many counts. J is TRBJ2-2 and V is TRBV27, with TRBD1 as a possible D gene (5 bases). The CDR3 is made up of 15 amino acids. Germline V lookup: CDR1 MNHEY, CDR2 SMNVEV (reference sequence). Trimming took 5 bases from V and 5 from J, leaving 15 bases between them. Here the CDR3 reads CASSPGDRYTGELFF. For the CDR3, the DNA is TGTGCCAGCAGTCCTGGAGACAGATATACCGGGGAGCTGTTTTTT.